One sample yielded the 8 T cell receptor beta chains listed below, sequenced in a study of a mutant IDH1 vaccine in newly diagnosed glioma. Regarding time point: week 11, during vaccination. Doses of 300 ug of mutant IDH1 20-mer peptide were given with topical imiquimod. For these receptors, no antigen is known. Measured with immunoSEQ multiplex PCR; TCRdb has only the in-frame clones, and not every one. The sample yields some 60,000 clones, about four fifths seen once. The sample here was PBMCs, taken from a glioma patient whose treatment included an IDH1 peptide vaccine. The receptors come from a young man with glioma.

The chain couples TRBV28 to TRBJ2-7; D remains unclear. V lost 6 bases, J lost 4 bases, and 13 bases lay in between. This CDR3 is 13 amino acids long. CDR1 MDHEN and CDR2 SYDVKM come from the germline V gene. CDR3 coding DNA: TGTGCCAGCAGCCCCCTTAGAGGATACGAGCAGTACTTC. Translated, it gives CASSPLRGYEQYF.

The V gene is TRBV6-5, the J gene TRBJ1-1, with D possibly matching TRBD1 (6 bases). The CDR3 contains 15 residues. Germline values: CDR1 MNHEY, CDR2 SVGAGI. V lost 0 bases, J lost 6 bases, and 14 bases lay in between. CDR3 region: CASSYSISGGSEAFF. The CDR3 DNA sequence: TGTGCCAGCAGTTACTCGATAAGTGGGGGCTCTGAAGCTTTCTTT.

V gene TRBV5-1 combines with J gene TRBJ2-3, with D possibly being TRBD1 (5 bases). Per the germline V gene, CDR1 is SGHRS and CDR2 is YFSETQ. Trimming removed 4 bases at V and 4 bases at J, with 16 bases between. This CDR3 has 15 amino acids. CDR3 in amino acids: CASSPRVGNADTQYF. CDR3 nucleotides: TGCGCCAGCAGCCCCAGGGTGGGTAATGCAGATACGCAGTATTTT.

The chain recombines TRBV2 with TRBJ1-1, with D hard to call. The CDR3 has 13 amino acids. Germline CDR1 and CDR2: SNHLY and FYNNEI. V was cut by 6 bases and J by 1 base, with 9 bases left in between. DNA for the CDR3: TGTGCCAGCAGCCTCGAGGGGAACACTGAAGCTTTCTTT. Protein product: CASSLEGNTEAFF.

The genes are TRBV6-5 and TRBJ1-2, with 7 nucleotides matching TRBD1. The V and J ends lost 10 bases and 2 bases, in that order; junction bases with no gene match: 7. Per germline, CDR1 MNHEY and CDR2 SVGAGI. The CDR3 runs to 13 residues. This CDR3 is CAIRDSLNYGYTF. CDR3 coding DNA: TGTGCCATCAGGGACAGCTTAAACTATGGCTACACCTTC.

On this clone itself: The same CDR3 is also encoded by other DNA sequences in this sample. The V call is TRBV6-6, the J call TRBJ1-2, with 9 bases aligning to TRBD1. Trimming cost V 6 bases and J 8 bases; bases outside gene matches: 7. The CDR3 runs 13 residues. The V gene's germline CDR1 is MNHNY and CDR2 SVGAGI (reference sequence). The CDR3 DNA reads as TGTGCCAGCAGGGCCGGGACAGGGCCCGGCTACACCTTC. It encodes CASRAGTGPGYTF.

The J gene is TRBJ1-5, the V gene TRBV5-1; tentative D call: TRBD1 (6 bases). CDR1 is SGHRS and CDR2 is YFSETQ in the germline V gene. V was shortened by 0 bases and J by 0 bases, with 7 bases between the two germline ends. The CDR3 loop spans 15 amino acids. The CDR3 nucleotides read TGCGCCAGCAGCTTGGGAGGGGGTAGCAATCAGCCCCAGCATTTT. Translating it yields CASSLGGGSNQPQHF.

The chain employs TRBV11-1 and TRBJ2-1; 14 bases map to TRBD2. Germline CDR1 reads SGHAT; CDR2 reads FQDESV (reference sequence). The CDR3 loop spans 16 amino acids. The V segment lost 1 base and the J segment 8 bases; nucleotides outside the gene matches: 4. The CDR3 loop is CASSLGTSGRKDEQFF. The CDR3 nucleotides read TGTGCCAGCAGCTTAGGGACTAGCGGGAGGAAAGATGAGCAGTTCTTC.